A single sample is the source of the 20 T cell receptor beta chains below, sequenced in a study of blood T cell repertoires in COVID-19. The table came from immunoSEQ multiplex PCR; TCRdb's copy has only in-frame clones and leaves some out. The sample includes 250,000 to 350,000 clones, roughly nine tenths seen only once; the top ten take approximately 2%. The specimen was peripheral blood. These receptors were collected from a woman in her thirties with COVID-19, enrolled during active disease.

The CDR3 loop is CASSPKTGGSTDTQYF. CDR3 nucleotides: TGTGCCAGCAGCCCGAAGACAGGGGGCTCCACAGATACGCAGTATTTT. The genes are TRBV5-4 and TRBJ2-3; TRBD1 aligns across 10 bases. There are 16 residues in the CDR3. The J segment lost 2 bases and the V segment lost 4 bases, leaving 7 bases of the junction unmatched. CDR1 and CDR2 (germline): SGHNT, YYREEE (reference sequence). Drawing the rest from reference TRBV5-4 and TRBJ2-3, the complete variable domain is ETGVTQSPTHLIKTRGQQVTLRCSSQSGHNTVSWYQQALGQGPQFIFQYYREEENGRGNFPPRFSGLQFPNYSSELNVNALELDDSALYLCASSPKTGGSTDTQYFGPGTRLTVL.

The J gene is TRBJ2-5, the V gene TRBV27, with 14 bases identical to TRBD2. V lost 0 bases, J lost 3 bases, and 0 bases stayed unmatched. This CDR3 spans 16 amino acids. Germline values: CDR1 MNHEY, CDR2 SMNVEV (reference sequence). Here the CDR3 DNA reads TGTGCCAGCAGTTTATCGGGACTAGCGGGAGAAGAGACCCAGTACTTC. This sequence encodes CASSLSGLAGEETQYF.

The V gene is TRBV19, the J gene TRBJ1-5; perhaps TRBD1 as D (6 bases). Germline CDR1 and CDR2: LNHDA and SQIVND (reference sequence). The CDR3 spans 14 residues. V was cut by 5 bases and J by 2 bases, with 10 bases left in between. CDR3 DNA: TGTGCCAGTAGTCGAGGGGGAGGCAATCAGCCCCAGCATTTT. Its protein is CASSRGGGNQPQHF.

This chain joins TRBV5-1 and TRBJ2-3, with D possibly TRBD2 on 5 matching bases. The length of the CDR3 is 15 residues. Germline CDR1 and CDR2: SGHRS and YFSETQ. Trimming took off 2 bases at V and 4 bases at J, with 14 bases between the two ends. DNA of the CDR3: TGCGCCAGCAGCTTACTAGGTTTTGAAGCAGATACGCAGTATTTT. Its translation is CASSLLGFEADTQYF.

For this clone: This specimen includes other DNA sequences encoding the same CDR3. The chain is built from TRBV7-8 and TRBJ2-7; D possibly corresponds to TRBD2 (6 bases). Germline CDR1 is SGHVS and CDR2 is FQNEAQ. The CDR3 has 17 amino acids. Trimming took off 5 bases at V and 1 base at J, with 21 bases between the two ends. The CDR3 DNA sequence: TGTGCCAGCAGCCCTCCGGGCGGAGGGCCTCAGTCCTACGAGCAGTACTTC. Translating gives CASSPPGGGPQSYEQYF.

This chain connects TRBV2 to TRBJ2-7; D might be TRBD1 (6 bases). Germline assignment: CDR1 SNHLY and CDR2 FYNNEI. CDR3 length equals 13 residues. V shed 2 bases and J shed 5 bases, with 10 bases lying between them. The CDR3: CASSETGRHEQYF. In DNA form, the CDR3 reads TGTGCCAGCAGTGAAACAGGGAGACACGAGCAGTACTTC.

The chain joins TRBV27 to TRBJ1-2; unclear D gene. CDR1 and CDR2 (germline): MNHEY, SMNVEV (reference sequence). The CDR3 runs 13 residues. The V and J ends lost 6 bases and 8 bases respectively, with 16 bases between them. The CDR3 nucleotides are TGTGCCAGCAGCTTCGCGGGGATGGGGGGCTACACCTTC. Its protein is CASSFAGMGGYTF.

This sequence joins TRBV30 and TRBJ1-1, with unresolved D. This CDR3 has 13 amino acids. V dropped 2 bases and J dropped 1 base, with 8 bases sitting between them. Per the germline V gene, CDR1 is GTSNPN and CDR2 is SVGIG (reference sequence). This CDR3 reads CAWSRVTNTEAFF. In nucleotides, the CDR3 is TGTGCCTGGAGTCGCGTAACGAACACTGAAGCTTTCTTT. Complete variable domain (other parts from reference TRBV30 and TRBJ1-1): SQTIHQWPATLVQPVGSPLSLECTVEGTSNPNLYWYRQAAGRGLQLLFYSVGIGQISSEVPQNLSASRPQDRQFILSSKKLLLSDSGFYLCAWSRVTNTEAFFGQGTRLTVV.

V usage is TRBV5-1 and J usage is TRBJ1-2; D unclear. Germline V CDR1 and CDR2: SGHRS, YFSETQ. Trimming removed 0 bases from V and 0 bases from J, with 6 bases in between. The CDR3 loop spans 14 amino acids. CDR3 coding DNA: TGCGCCAGCAGCTTGGACAGTCCTAACTATGGCTACACCTTC. This encodes CASSLDSPNYGYTF.

This clone was seen just once. This chain links TRBV10-1 with TRBJ1-1; D gene unclear. Trimming shortened V by 2 bases and J by 0 bases, and 7 bases separated the two germline ends. Germline loops: CDR1 WNHNN, CDR2 SYGVQD (reference sequence). The CDR3 sequence is 14 residues long. Here the CDR3 reads CASSEGSVNTEAFF. In DNA, the CDR3 is TGCGCCAGCAGTGAGGGGAGCGTGAACACTGAAGCTTTCTTT.

The V and J genes are TRBV29-1 and TRBJ2-1, with D maybe TRBD1 (6 bases). The germline V gene encodes CDR1 SQVTM and CDR2 ANQGSEA. V was trimmed by 0 bases and J by 4 bases, leaving 16 bases between them. The CDR3 runs to 16 residues. This CDR3 is CSVEDSDRTSYNEQFF. The CDR3, as DNA: TGCAGCGTTGAAGATTCCGACAGGACGAGTTACAATGAGCAGTTCTTC.

The chain joins TRBV28 to TRBJ2-4; D is ambiguous. The CDR3 length is 16 residues. Trimming removed 1 base from V and 0 bases from J, with 10 bases in between. Looked up from germline, CDR1 is MDHEN and CDR2 is SYDVKM. The CDR3 DNA reads TGTGCCAGCAGTTTATATTTAGAAGTAGCCAAAAACATTCAGTACTTC. It yields the protein CASSLYLEVAKNIQYF.

The CDR3 region has the DNA TGTGCCAGCAGCTTAACTGCCTTCTACGAGCAGTACTTC. It codes for CASSLTAFYEQYF. J is TRBJ2-7 and V is TRBV11-2; D remains unclear. This CDR3 has 13 residues. Germline V gives CDR1 SGHAT, CDR2 FQNNGV. Trimming removed 2 bases from V and 3 bases from J, with 8 bases in between.

CDR3 nucleotides: TGTGCCAGCAGCAGGGGTGGTCGGACCGGGGAGCTGTTTTTT. This sequence encodes CASSRGGRTGELFF. This chain connects TRBV28 to TRBJ2-2; possibly TRBD1 for D (6 bases). Trimming cost V 6 bases and J 5 bases, with 13 bases left between them. This CDR3 comprises 14 residues. Germline V gene sequence: CDR1 MDHEN, CDR2 SYDVKM.

In the case of this clone: In the same sample, other DNA sequences code for this CDR3. J is TRBJ1-1 and V is TRBV5-8; D may be TRBD1 (5 bases). Trimming pared 0 bases from V and 5 bases from J, leaving 11 bases between. Germline CDR1 reads SGHTS; CDR2 reads YDEGEE. This CDR3 spans 14 amino acids. CDR3 loop: CASSLDRGGTEAFF. For the CDR3, the DNA is TGTGCCAGCAGCTTGGATCGGGGGGGGACTGAAGCTTTCTTT. The full variable domain, with the rest looked up from reference TRBV5-8 and TRBJ1-1, is EAGVTQSPTHLIKTRGQQATLRCSPISGHTSVYWYQQALGLGLQFLLWYDEGEERNRGNFPPRFSGRQFPNYSSELNVNALELEDSALYLCASSLDRGGTEAFFGQGTRLTVV.

The chain links TRBV27 to TRBJ1-1, with D tentatively TRBD1 (6 bases). Germline lookup yields CDR1 MNHEY and CDR2 SMNVEV (reference sequence). V was trimmed by 5 bases and J by 1 base, leaving 14 bases between them. CDR3 length: 15 residues. The CDR3 region is CASSLTGTPNTEAFF. CDR3 bases: TGTGCCAGCAGTCTAACCGGGACACCGAACACTGAAGCTTTCTTT.

The chain uses TRBV12-5 and TRBJ2-5, with a tentative D call TRBD2 (7 bases). This CDR3 spans 14 amino acids. The ends were cut back, 7 bases at V and 4 bases at J, with 16 bases in the middle. Per the germline V gene, CDR1 is LGHNT and CDR2 is FRNRAP. CDR3 in DNA: TGTGCTAGTGCCGGCGGGGGCAGCCGAGAGACCCAGTACTTC. Its protein product is CASAGGGSRETQYF.

The genes are TRBV5-1 and TRBJ2-3, with D tentatively TRBD1 (6 bases). V lost 3 bases to trimming and J lost 2 bases, with 13 bases between them. The CDR3 contains 15 residues. Germline CDR1 is SGHRS and CDR2 is YFSETQ. CDR3 in DNA: TGCGCCAGCAGCTATAAGACAGGATCCACAGATACGCAGTATTTT. Amino acids: CASSYKTGSTDTQYF.

The J gene is TRBJ2-3, the V gene TRBV2, with TRBD2 matching over 8 bases. The CDR3 has 16 residues. V lost 5 bases to trimming and J lost 3 bases; unmatched junction nucleotides: 10. Germline V gene lookup returns CDR1 SNHLY and CDR2 FYNNEI. CDR3 protein: CASSQGSGRSTDTQYF. The CDR3 DNA sequence: TGTGCCAGCAGTCAAGGCAGCGGGAGATCGACAGATACGCAGTATTTT. Looking up the rest from reference TRBV2 and TRBJ2-3 gives the full variable domain: EPEVTQTPSHQVTQMGQEVILRCVPISNHLYFYWYRQILGQKVEFLVSFYNNEISEKSEIFDDQFSVERPDGSNFTLKIRSTKLEDSAMYFCASSQGSGRSTDTQYFGPGTRLTVL.

The V and J genes are TRBV28 and TRBJ2-2, with 7 bases that match TRBD1. The CDR3 totals 15 residues. Trimming took 2 bases from V and 3 from J; bases not matched to a gene: 3. The germline gives CDR1 MDHEN, CDR2 SYDVKM. The CDR3 bases are TGTGCCAGCAGTTTAGTAGGGACAGACACCGGGGAGCTGTTTTTT. Encoded protein: CASSLVGTDTGELFF.